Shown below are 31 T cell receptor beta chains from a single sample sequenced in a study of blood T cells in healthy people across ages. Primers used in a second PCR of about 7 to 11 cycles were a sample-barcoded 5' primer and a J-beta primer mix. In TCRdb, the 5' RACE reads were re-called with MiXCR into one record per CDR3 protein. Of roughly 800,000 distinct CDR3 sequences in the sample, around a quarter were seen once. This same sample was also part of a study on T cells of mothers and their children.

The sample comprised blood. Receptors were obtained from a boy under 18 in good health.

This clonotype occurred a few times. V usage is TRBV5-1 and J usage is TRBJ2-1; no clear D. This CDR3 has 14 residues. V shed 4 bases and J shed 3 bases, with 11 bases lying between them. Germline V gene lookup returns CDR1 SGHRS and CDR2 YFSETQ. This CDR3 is CASSEGQSYNEQFF. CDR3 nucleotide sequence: TGCGCCAGCAGCGAAGGGCAAAGCTACAATGAGCAGTTCTTC.

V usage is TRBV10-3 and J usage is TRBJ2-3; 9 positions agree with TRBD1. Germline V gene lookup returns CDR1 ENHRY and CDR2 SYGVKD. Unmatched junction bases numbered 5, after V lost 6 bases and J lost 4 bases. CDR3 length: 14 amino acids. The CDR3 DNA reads TGTGCCATCAGGAACAGGGGGCTGGCAGATACGCAGTATTTT. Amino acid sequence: CAIRNRGLADTQYF.

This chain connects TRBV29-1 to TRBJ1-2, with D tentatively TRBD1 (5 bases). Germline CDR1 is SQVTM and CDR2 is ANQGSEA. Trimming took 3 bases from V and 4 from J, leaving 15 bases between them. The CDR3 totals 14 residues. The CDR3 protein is CSVEGLRGSYGYTF. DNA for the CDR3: TGCAGCGTTGAGGGGTTGAGGGGTTCCTATGGCTACACCTTC.

DNA of the CDR3: TGCAGTGCTAGAGACACAGGAAGCCTCTATGGCTACACCTTC. It encodes CSARDTGSLYGYTF. This chain uses TRBV20-1 with TRBJ1-2, with a weak D call TRBD1 (5 bases). CDR1 and CDR2 (germline): DFQATT, SNEGSKA (reference sequence). The CDR3 loop spans 14 amino acids. Trimming pared 0 bases from V and 4 bases from J, leaving 12 bases between.

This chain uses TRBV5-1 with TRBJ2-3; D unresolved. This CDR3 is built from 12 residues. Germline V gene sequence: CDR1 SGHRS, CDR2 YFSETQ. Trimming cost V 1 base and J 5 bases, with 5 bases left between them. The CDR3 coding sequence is TGCGCCAGCAGCTTGTATCAAGATACGCAGTATTTT. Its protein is CASSLYQDTQYF.

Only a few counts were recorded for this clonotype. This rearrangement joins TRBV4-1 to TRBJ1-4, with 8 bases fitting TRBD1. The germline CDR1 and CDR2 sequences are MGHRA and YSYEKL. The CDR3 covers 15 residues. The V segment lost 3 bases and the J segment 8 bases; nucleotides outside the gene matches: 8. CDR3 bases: TGCGCCAGCAGCCATCAGACAGGGGTACCGGAAAAACTGTTTTTT. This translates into CASSHQTGVPEKLFF.

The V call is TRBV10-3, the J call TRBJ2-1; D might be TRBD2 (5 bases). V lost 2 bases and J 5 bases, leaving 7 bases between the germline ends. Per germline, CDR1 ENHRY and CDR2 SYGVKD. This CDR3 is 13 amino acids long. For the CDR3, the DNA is TGTGCCATCAGTGAGGGACTGAACAATGAGCAGTTCTTC. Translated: CAISEGLNNEQFF.

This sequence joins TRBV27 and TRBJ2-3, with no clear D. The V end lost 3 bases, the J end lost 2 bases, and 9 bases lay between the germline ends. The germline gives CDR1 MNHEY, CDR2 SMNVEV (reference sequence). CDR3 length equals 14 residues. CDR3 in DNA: TGTGCCAGCAGTTTTTTCCACCACACAGATACGCAGTATTTT. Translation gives CASSFFHHTDTQYF.

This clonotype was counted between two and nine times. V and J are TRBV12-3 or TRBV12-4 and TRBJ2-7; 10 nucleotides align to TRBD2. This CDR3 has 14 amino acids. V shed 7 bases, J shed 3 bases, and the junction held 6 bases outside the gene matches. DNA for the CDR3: TGTGCCAGCAACCTAGCGGGAGTACGCTACGAGCAGTACTTC. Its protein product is CASNLAGVRYEQYF.

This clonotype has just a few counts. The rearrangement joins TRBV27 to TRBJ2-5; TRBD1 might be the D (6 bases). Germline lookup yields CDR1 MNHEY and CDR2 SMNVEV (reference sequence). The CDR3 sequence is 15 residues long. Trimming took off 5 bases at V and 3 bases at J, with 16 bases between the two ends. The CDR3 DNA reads TGTGCCAGCAGTCATAACAGGGAGAGGGAAGAGACCCAGTACTTC. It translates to CASSHNREREETQYF.

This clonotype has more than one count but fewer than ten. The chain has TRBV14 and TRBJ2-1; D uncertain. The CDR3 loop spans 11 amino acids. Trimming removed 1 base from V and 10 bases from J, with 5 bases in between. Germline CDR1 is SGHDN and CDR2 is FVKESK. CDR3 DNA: TGTGCCAGCAGCCAAGGGCAGGAGCAGTTCTTC. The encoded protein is CASSQGQEQFF.

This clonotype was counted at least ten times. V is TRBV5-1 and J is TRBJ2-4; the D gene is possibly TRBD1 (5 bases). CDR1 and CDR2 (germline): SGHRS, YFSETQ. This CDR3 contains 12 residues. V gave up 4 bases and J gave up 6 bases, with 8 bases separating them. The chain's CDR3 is CASSPQGNIQYF. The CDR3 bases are TGCGCCAGCAGCCCCCAGGGAAACATTCAGTACTTC.

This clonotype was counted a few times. The CDR3 DNA sequence: TGCAGTGCTAGAGATCGAGTCGGACTAGCGGTCTACAATGAGCAGTTCTTC. Encoded protein: CSARDRVGLAVYNEQFF. The chain joins TRBV20-1 to TRBJ2-1; TRBD2 matches 10 bases. From germline, CDR1 is DFQATT and CDR2 SNEGSKA (reference sequence). The junction had 8 bases not matched to a gene; V was cut back by 0 bases and J by 3 bases. CDR3 size: 17 residues.

In DNA, the CDR3 is TGTGCCAGCAGAGGGGACATACAAGAGACCCAGTACTTC. Translating it yields CASRGDIQETQYF. This sequence joins TRBV28 and TRBJ2-5; D is perhaps TRBD1 (6 bases). The V gene's germline CDR1 is MDHEN and CDR2 SYDVKM. Trimming left V 6 bases short and J 2 bases short, with 10 bases between. CDR3 size: 13 residues.

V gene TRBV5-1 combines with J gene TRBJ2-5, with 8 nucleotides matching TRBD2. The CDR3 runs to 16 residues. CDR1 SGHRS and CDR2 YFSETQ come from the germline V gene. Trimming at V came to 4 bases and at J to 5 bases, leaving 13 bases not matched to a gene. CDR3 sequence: CASSQRSGSRTETQYF. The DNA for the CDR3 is TGCGCCAGCAGCCAGCGGAGCGGGAGTAGGACGGAGACCCAGTACTTC.

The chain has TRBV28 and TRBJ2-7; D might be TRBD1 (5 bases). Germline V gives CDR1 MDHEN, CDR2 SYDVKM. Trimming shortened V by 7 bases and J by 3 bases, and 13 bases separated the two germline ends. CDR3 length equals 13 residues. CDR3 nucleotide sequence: TGTGCCAGCACTGAACAGGTTGGCTACGAGCAGTACTTC. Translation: CASTEQVGYEQYF.

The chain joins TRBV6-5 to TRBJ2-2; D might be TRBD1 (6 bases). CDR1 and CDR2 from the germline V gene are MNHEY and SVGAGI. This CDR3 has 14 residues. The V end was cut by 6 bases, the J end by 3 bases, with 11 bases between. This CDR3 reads CASRTRGDTGELFF. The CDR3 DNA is TGTGCCAGCAGGACCAGGGGTGACACCGGGGAGCTGTTTTTT.

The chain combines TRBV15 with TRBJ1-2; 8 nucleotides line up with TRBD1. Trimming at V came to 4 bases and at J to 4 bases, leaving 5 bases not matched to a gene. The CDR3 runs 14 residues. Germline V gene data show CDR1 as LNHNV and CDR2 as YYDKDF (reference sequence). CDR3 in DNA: TGTGCCACCAGCACAGGGGGCGCGGGCTATGGCTACACCTTC. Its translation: CATSTGGAGYGYTF.

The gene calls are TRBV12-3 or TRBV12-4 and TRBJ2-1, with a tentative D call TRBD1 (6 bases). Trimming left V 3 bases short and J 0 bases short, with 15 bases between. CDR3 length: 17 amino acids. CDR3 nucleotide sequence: TGTGCCAGCAGTTTGTCCGATTTCAGGGGCTCCTACAATGAGCAGTTCTTC. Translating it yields CASSLSDFRGSYNEQFF.

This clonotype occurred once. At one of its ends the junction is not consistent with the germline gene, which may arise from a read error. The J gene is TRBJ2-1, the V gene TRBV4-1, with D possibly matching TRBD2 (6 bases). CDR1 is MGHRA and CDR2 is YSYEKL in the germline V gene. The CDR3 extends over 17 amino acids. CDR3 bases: TGCGCCAGCAGCCAAGGGGCGGGACCAAGCTCCTGCAATGAGCAGTTCTTC. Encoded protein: CASSQGAGPSSCNEQFF.

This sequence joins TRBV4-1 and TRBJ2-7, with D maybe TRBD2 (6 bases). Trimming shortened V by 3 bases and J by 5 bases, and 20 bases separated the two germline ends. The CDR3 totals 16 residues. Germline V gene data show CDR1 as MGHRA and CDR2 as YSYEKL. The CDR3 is CASSQDPLASAHEQYF. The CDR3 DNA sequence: TGCGCCAGCAGCCAGGACCCCCTGGCTAGCGCCCACGAGCAGTACTTC.

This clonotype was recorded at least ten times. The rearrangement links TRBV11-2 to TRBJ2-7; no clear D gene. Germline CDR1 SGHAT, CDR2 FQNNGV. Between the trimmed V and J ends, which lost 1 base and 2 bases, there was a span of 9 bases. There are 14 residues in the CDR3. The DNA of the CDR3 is TGTGCCAGCAGCTTAGGGCCGGGTGCCTACGAGCAGTACTTC. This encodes CASSLGPGAYEQYF.

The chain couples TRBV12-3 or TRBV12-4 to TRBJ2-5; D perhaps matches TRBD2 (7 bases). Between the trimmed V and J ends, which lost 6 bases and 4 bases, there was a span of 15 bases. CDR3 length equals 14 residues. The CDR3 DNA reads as TGTGCCAGCAGCAGGGGCGGGGGCCGAGAGACCCAGTACTTC. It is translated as CASSRGGGRETQYF.

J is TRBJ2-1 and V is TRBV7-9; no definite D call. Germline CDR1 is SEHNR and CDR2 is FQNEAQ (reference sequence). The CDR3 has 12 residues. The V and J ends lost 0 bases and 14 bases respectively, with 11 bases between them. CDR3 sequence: CASSLAGGSEFF. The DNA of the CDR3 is TGTGCCAGCAGCTTAGCGGGTGGGTCGGAGTTCTTC.

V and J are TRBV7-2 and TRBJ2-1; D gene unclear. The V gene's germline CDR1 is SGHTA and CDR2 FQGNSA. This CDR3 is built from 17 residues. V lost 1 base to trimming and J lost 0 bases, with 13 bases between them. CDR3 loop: CASSLEPAPSSYNEQFF. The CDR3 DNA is TGTGCCAGCAGCTTAGAACCAGCCCCAAGCTCCTACAATGAGCAGTTCTTC.

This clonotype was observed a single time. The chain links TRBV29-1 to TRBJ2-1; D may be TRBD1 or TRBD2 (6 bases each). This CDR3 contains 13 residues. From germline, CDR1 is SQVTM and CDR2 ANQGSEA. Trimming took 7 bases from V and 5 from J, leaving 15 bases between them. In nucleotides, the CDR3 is TGCAGCGCCAGGGGAGGCGAGAACAATGAGCAGTTCTTC. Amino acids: CSARGGENNEQFF.

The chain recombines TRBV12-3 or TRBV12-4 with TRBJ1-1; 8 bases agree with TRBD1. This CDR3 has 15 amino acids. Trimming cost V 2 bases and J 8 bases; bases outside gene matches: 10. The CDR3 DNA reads TGTGCCAGCAGTTTAACCGGACAGGGTCTGAGAGAAGCTTTCTTT. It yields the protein CASSLTGQGLREAFF.

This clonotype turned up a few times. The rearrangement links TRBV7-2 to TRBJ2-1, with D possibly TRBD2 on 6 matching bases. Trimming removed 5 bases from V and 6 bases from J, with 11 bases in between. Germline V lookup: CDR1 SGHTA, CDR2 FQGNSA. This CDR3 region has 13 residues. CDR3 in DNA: TGTGCCAGCAGCGAGGGACTCAGCAATGAGCAGTTCTTC. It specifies CASSEGLSNEQFF.

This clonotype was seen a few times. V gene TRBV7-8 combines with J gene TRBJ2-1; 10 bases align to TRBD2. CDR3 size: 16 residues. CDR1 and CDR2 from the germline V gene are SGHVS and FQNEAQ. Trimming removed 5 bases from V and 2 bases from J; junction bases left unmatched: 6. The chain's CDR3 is CASSQRLAGTYNEQFF. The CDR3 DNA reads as TGTGCCAGCAGCCAACGACTAGCGGGCACCTACAATGAGCAGTTCTTC.

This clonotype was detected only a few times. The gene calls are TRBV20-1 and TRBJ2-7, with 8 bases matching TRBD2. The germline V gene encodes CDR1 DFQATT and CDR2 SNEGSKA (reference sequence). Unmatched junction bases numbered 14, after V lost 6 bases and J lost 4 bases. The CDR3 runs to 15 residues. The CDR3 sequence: CSASGQREPSYEQYF. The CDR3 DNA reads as TGCAGTGCCAGTGGTCAGCGGGAGCCTTCGTACGAGCAGTACTTC.

CDR3 sequence reads: CASRETGGDTYEQYF. In DNA, the CDR3 is TGTGCCAGCAGGGAAACAGGGGGCGATACCTACGAGCAGTACTTC. The chain combines TRBV7-3 with TRBJ2-5; 9 nucleotides agree with TRBD1. The DNA end lines up better with TRBJ2-7; the J call may be wrong. This CDR3 contains 15 residues. Germline V CDR1 and CDR2: SGHTA, FQGTGA.